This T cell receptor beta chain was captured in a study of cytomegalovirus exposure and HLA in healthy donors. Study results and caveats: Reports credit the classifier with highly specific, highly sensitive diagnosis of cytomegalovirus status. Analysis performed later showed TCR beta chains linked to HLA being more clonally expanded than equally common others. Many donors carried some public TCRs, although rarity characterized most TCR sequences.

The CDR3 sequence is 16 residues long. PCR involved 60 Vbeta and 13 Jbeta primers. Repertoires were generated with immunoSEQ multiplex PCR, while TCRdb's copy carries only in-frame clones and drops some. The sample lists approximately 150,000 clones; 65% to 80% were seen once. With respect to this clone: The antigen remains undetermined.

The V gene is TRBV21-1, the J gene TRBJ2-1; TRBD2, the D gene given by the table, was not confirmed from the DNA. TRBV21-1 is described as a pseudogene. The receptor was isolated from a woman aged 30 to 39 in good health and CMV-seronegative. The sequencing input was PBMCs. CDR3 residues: CASSRRGLAGYNEQFF. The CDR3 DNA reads TGTGCCAGCAGCAGGCGGGGACTAGCGGGTTACAATGAGCAGTTCTTC.